The 20 T cell receptor beta chains below all came from one sample that was sequenced in a study of T cells after yellow fever vaccination (dated by TCRdb to 2018 to 2020). The library was obtained by 5' RACE. Sequenced using an Illumina NovaSeq 6000. TCRdb reran the public reads through fastp at Q25 and MiXCR, keeping productive beta chains. One record per CDR3 amino acid sequence lists the most common genes and DNA. The sample contains about 320,000 distinct CDR3 sequences, approximately 13% of them found a single time. The ten largest clones capture about 3% of the sample. Per the publication, the treatment or condition label means: live attenuated yellow fever vaccine strain. The specimen comprised CD4+ T cells sorted from PBMCs, sampled 15 days after the yellow fever booster vaccination. These receptors came from a man between 18 and 29 years old who received the YFV17D yellow fever vaccine.

This sequence joins TRBV7-3 and TRBJ2-3; TRBD1 agrees at 11 bases. CDR3 size: 14 residues. The germline gives CDR1 SGHTA, CDR2 FQGTGA. V lost 5 bases, J lost 7 bases, and 5 bases stayed unmatched. The CDR3, as DNA: TGTGCCAGCAGCCGGGACAGGGGGTTATATACGCAGTATTTT. Translating it yields CASSRDRGLYTQYF.

This clonotype occurred many times. The chain employs TRBV10-3 and TRBJ2-7, with 10 bases lining up with TRBD1. With 0 bases clipped from V and 3 bases from J, the junction kept 8 bases outside the gene matches. The germline CDR1 and CDR2 sequences are ENHRY and SYGVKD. The length of the CDR3 is 17 residues. CDR3 region: CAISESGATGGRYEQYF. The CDR3 DNA follows: TGTGCCATCAGTGAGTCGGGGGCGACAGGGGGCCGCTACGAGCAGTACTTC.

This chain joins TRBV2 and TRBJ2-3; D ambiguous. CDR1 and CDR2 from the germline V gene are SNHLY and FYNNEI. This CDR3 spans 13 amino acids. Trimming removed 7 bases from V and 7 bases from J, with 15 bases in between. This chain's CDR3 is CASKRWGSNTQYF. The CDR3 nucleotides are TGTGCCAGCAAACGTTGGGGATCAAATACGCAGTATTTT. Variable domain in full (rest from reference TRBV2 and TRBJ2-3): EPEVTQTPSHQVTQMGQEVILRCVPISNHLYFYWYRQILGQKVEFLVSFYNNEISEKSEIFDDQFSVERPDGSNFTLKIRSTKLEDSAMYFCASKRWGSNTQYFGPGTRLTVL.

This clonotype has more than one count but fewer than ten. The V and J genes are TRBV4-3 and TRBJ2-3; D not certain. Looked up from germline, CDR1 is LGHNA and CDR2 is YSLEER. The CDR3 covers 14 residues. V gave up 0 bases and J gave up 6 bases, with 10 bases separating them. The CDR3 spells CASSQDGPGDTQYF. Here the CDR3 DNA reads TGCGCCAGCAGCCAAGACGGCCCCGGGGATACGCAGTATTTT.

In this sample, this clonotype turned up a few times. The chain employs TRBV3-1 and TRBJ1-2, with 8 bases matching TRBD1. Trimming took 5 bases from V and 1 from J; bases not matched to a gene: 9. This CDR3 region has 16 residues. CDR1 and CDR2 from the germline V gene are LGHDT and YNNKEL (reference sequence). The DNA for the CDR3 is TGTGCCAGCAGCTGGGGACACAGGGGGGGTAACTATGGCTACACCTTC. Translated: CASSWGHRGGNYGYTF.

This clonotype appeared a few times. The genes are TRBV29-1 and TRBJ1-2; D is possibly TRBD1 (6 bases). This CDR3 has 13 residues. The germline gives CDR1 SQVTM, CDR2 ANQGSEA. V shed 5 bases and J shed 5 bases, with 15 bases lying between them. The CDR3 reads CSVPVRGRYGYTF. The CDR3 DNA is TGCAGCGTTCCGGTCAGGGGAAGGTATGGCTACACCTTC.

This clonotype appeared a few times. The genes are TRBV6-4 and TRBJ2-1; perhaps TRBD2 as D (6 bases). The germline CDR1 and CDR2 sequences are MRHNA and SNTAGT. V gave up 2 bases and J gave up 0 bases, with 8 bases separating them. The CDR3 is 15 amino acids. In DNA form, the CDR3 reads TGTGCCAGCAGTGACAGCGGGTTCTCCTACAATGAGCAGTTCTTC. It encodes CASSDSGFSYNEQFF.

The V gene is TRBV7-8, the J gene TRBJ2-7, with D possibly being TRBD2 (6 bases). The length of the CDR3 is 14 residues. Between the trimmed V and J ends, which lost 5 bases and 4 bases, there was a span of 15 bases. Germline V gives CDR1 SGHVS, CDR2 FQNEAQ. In DNA, the CDR3 is TGTGCCAGCAGCCCCGGTTGGGGAGGTTACGAGCAGTACTTC. Its translation is CASSPGWGGYEQYF.

J is TRBJ1-1 and V is TRBV20-1; D is unclear. Trimming took off 2 bases at V and 5 bases at J, with 12 bases between the two ends. The CDR3 is made up of 13 amino acids. Germline CDR1 is DFQATT and CDR2 is SNEGSKA (reference sequence). The CDR3 bases are TGCAGTGCTAGACGGCAGGAAGTAACTGAAGCTTTCTTT. It codes for CSARRQEVTEAFF.

This clonotype has just a few counts. The chain couples TRBV20-1 to TRBJ1-2; D is unresolved. This CDR3 is 13 amino acids long. Germline CDR1 is DFQATT and CDR2 is SNEGSKA (reference sequence). V was shortened by 6 bases and J by 5 bases, with 16 bases between the two germline ends. For the CDR3, the DNA is TGCAGTGCGAACCTCGGAAGGATGTATGGCTACACCTTC. Residues: CSANLGRMYGYTF.

This clonotype was detected only a few times. V gene TRBV20-1 combines with J gene TRBJ1-4; 9 bases are shared with TRBD1. This CDR3 comprises 15 residues. Per the germline V gene, CDR1 is DFQATT and CDR2 is SNEGSKA (reference sequence). CDR3 nucleotide sequence: TGCGCCGCCGGGACAGGGAGGGCAACTAATGAAAAACTGTTTTTT. As protein: CAAGTGRATNEKLFF.

The chain employs TRBV5-1 and TRBJ1-1; tentatively, D is TRBD1 (6 bases). There are 14 residues in the CDR3. V dropped 3 bases and J dropped 4 bases, with 13 bases sitting between them. From germline, CDR1 is SGHRS and CDR2 YFSETQ. The CDR3 here is CASSSQGQSTEAFF. CDR3 bases: TGCGCCAGCAGCTCCCAGGGGCAAAGCACTGAAGCTTTCTTT.

This clonotype was seen more than once but under ten times. The chain couples TRBV20-1 to TRBJ2-7; the D gene is possibly TRBD1 (5 bases). The germline V gene encodes CDR1 DFQATT and CDR2 SNEGSKA (reference sequence). This CDR3 has 14 residues. The ends were cut back, 4 bases at V and 8 bases at J, with 21 bases in the middle. The CDR3 DNA is TGCAGTGCTAAAAGGGGCAGGCAGGCTACGAAGCAGTACTTC. Encoded protein: CSAKRGRQATKQYF.

The chain joins TRBV5-6 to TRBJ2-5; possible D gene TRBD2, 5 bases. Trimming cost V 1 base and J 3 bases, with 10 bases left between them. CDR1 and CDR2 (germline): SGHDT, YYEEEE. The CDR3 is made up of 14 amino acids. This CDR3 is CASSLSLREETQYF. CDR3 nucleotide sequence: TGTGCCAGCAGCTTGTCGTTGAGGGAAGAGACCCAGTACTTC.

This clonotype was seen only a few times. This chain joins TRBV7-9 and TRBJ1-1; possible D gene TRBD1, 5 bases. V shed 0 bases and J shed 2 bases, with 10 bases lying between them. The germline V gene encodes CDR1 SEHNR and CDR2 FQNEAQ (reference sequence). The CDR3 extends over 15 amino acids. CDR3 sequence (DNA): TGTGCCAGCAGCTTAGCGCGGCGGACAAACACTGAAGCTTTCTTT. Protein: CASSLARRTNTEAFF. The full variable domain, its missing parts supplied by reference TRBV7-9 and TRBJ1-1, is DTGVSQNPRHKITKRGQNVTFRCDPISEHNRLYWYRQTLGQGPEFLTYFQNEAQLEKSRLLSDRFSAERPKGSFSTLEIQRTEQGDSAMYLCASSLARRTNTEAFFGQGTRLTVV.

There are a few counts of this clonotype. DNA of the CDR3: TGTGCCAGCAGTTACGCCGGCCACAGCCCCTACAATGAGCAGTTCTTC. As protein: CASSYAGHSPYNEQFF. This rearrangement joins TRBV6-2 or TRBV6-3 to TRBJ2-1; no clear D. The CDR3 loop spans 16 amino acids. Trimming cost V 2 bases and J 2 bases, with 13 bases left between them. The germline V gene has CDR1 MNHEY and CDR2 SVGEGT.

J is TRBJ2-5 and V is TRBV5-1; D ambiguous. V was pared by 5 bases and J by 2 bases, with 7 bases between. There are 12 residues in the CDR3. The germline CDR1 and CDR2 sequences are SGHRS and YFSETQ. This CDR3 reads CASRLQQETQYF. The CDR3 nucleotides are TGCGCCAGCAGACTCCAGCAAGAGACCCAGTACTTC. Full variable domain (rest looked up from reference TRBV5-1 and TRBJ2-5): KAGVTQTPRYLIKTRGQQVTLSCSPISGHRSVSWYQQTPGQGLQFLFEYFSETQRNKGNFPGRFSGRQFSNSRSEMNVSTLELGDSALYLCASRLQQETQYFGPGTRLLVL.

In its sample, this clonotype was seen a few times. This sequence joins TRBV12-5 and TRBJ2-1; weak D call: TRBD1 (6 bases). Germline CDR1 reads LGHNT; CDR2 reads FRNRAP. V lost 1 base, J lost 4 bases, and 8 bases lay in between. This CDR3 contains 14 residues. The CDR3 region has the DNA TGTGCTAGTGGTTTGGGGGACAAATACAATGAGCAGTTCTTC. This gives the protein CASGLGDKYNEQFF.

The rearrangement joins TRBV18 to TRBJ1-3, with 8 bases that match TRBD1. The V segment lost 0 bases and the J segment 4 bases; nucleotides outside the gene matches: 2. Germline V CDR1 and CDR2: KGHSH, LQKENI. This CDR3 is 15 amino acids long. In nucleotides, the CDR3 is TGTGCCAGCTCACCACCGACAGGGGTGGGAAACACCATATATTTT. Protein sequence: CASSPPTGVGNTIYF.

In this sample, this clonotype turned up a few times. The chain employs TRBV9 and TRBJ2-5; D may match TRBD1 or TRBD2 (6 bases each). V dropped 0 bases and J dropped 3 bases, with 15 bases sitting between them. Germline V gene sequence: CDR1 SGDLS, CDR2 YYNGEE. The CDR3 is made up of 16 amino acids. The CDR3 DNA follows: TGTGCCAGCAGCGTAGGTTCCGGGGGCGGAAAAGAGACCCAGTACTTC. This codes for CASSVGSGGGKETQYF.